This T cell receptor beta chain stems from a study of blood T cell repertoires in COVID-19. The wider study: Researchers got acute and convalescent COVID-19 samples from the United States, Italy and Spain.

Assay: immunoSEQ multiplex PCR; the TCRdb copy retains only in-frame clones and omits some. This table has approximately 96,000 clones, roughly 80% appearing once. The origin of this receptor is a woman of 80 years or more with acute or convalescent COVID-19. What was sequenced was peripheral blood.

The CDR3 protein is CASSRDSGYGYTF. In DNA, the CDR3 is TGTGCCAGCAGCCGGGACAGCGGTTATGGCTACACCTTC. The genes are TRBV7-9 and TRBJ1-2, with TRBD1 matching 7 bases. Looked up from germline, CDR1 is SEHNR and CDR2 is FQNEAQ (reference sequence). There are 13 residues in the CDR3. The junction had 5 bases not matched to a gene; V was cut back by 5 bases and J by 5 bases.